The source of this T cell receptor beta chain is a study of T cells in Graves' hyperthyroidism and ophthalmopathy. CDR3 length: 16 amino acids. V lost 7 bases and J lost 0; bases outside the gene matches: 10. Germline lookup yields CDR1 MGHRA and CDR2 YSYEKL. Amplified TCR beta CDR3 regions derived from RNA transcripts. TCR CDR3 underwent first-round RT-PCR with the HTBI primer set. TCRdb ran MiXCR on the multiplex PCR reads and lists one entry per CDR3 protein. The repertoire holds hundreds of thousands of distinct CDR3 sequences, with less than 25% as singletons. This clonotype was found a few times. Active moderate-to-severe ophthalmopathy, Clinical Activity Score at least 3, NOSPECS at least 4, under 3 months' duration. Uncontrolled infection, other autoimmune disease, pregnancy or lactation barred patients from enrollment.

This chain joins TRBV4-1 and TRBJ2-3; TRBD1 agrees at 7 bases. The clonotype originates from a man aged 25-40 years with Graves' ophthalmopathy. Material for sequencing was blood. The CDR3 sequence: CASISDRERSTDTQYF. The CDR3 nucleotides read TGCGCCAGCATATCAGACAGGGAACGGAGCACAGATACGCAGTATTTT.